Below, 29 T cell receptor beta chains from the same sample are listed, as sequenced in a study of vaccination and CD4 T cells after COVID-19 (dated 2022 in TCRdb). What this sample's treatment or condition label stands for: roughly ten-day PBMC culture with coronavirus spike peptide pools or control peptides (ViraFEST assay). These TCRs' antigens remain unknown. The library relied on PCR. Sequencing took place on an Illumina iSeq 100. DNA from cultured CD4+ T cells was subjected to TCR sequencing with the Oncomine TCR Beta short-read assay at the Johns Hopkins FTIC core. TCRdb redid the processing of the public reads, applying fastp at Q25 and MiXCR, and retained in-frame beta chains. Rows with one shared CDR3 protein collapse into an entry with the most common genes and DNA. Recorded for this sample are approximately 12,000 distinct CDR3 sequences; roughly 30% of them occurred a single time. Roughly 14% of the sample is in the top ten clones.

The sequenced sample was CD4+ T cells from blood, cultured in vitro, obtained after SARS-CoV-2 vaccination. These receptors were collected from a human donor who had recovered from COVID-19.

This chain connects TRBV29-1 to TRBJ2-2, with D possibly being TRBD1 or TRBD2 (5 bases each). With 6 bases removed from V and 4 bases from J, the gap between germline ends came to 15 bases. CDR3 length equals 14 residues. Germline V lookup: CDR1 SQVTM, CDR2 ANQGSEA. The CDR3 coding sequence is TGCAGCGTGAGAGCCGGGACCGTCACCGGGGAGCTGTTTTTT. Its translation is CSVRAGTVTGELFF.

This clonotype has just a few counts. This sequence joins TRBV19 and TRBJ1-1; D not certain. The CDR3 totals 12 residues. Germline CDR1 is LNHDA and CDR2 is SQIVND (reference sequence). With 3 bases removed from V and 3 bases from J, the gap between germline ends came to 5 bases. The CDR3 nucleotides read TGTGCCAGTAGTATTAGTGACACTGAAGCTTTCTTT. Amino acid sequence: CASSISDTEAFF.

The chain carries TRBV19 and TRBJ2-3; no clear D gene. V was pared by 3 bases and J by 1 base, with 8 bases between. Germline CDR1 is LNHDA and CDR2 is SQIVND (reference sequence). CDR3 size: 14 residues. The CDR3: CASSIFRGTDTQYF. The CDR3 region has the DNA TGTGCCAGTAGTATCTTCCGTGGCACAGATACGCAGTATTTT. Filled out from reference TRBV19 and TRBJ2-3, the complete variable domain reads DGGITQSPKYLFRKEGQNVTLSCEQNLNHDAMYWYRQDPGQGLRLIYYSQIVNDFQKGDIAEGYSVSREKKESFPLTVTSAQKNPTAFYLCASSIFRGTDTQYFGPGTRLTVL.

Only a few counts were recorded for this clonotype. The rearrangement uses TRBV28 and TRBJ1-5; tentative D call: TRBD1 (6 bases). CDR1 is MDHEN, CDR2 SYDVKM, per germline. This CDR3 is 16 amino acids long. V was trimmed by 6 bases and J by 1 base, leaving 16 bases between them. CDR3 sequence (DNA): TGTGCCAGCAGCCGAGGCTTCAGGGGAAGCAATCAGCCCCAGCATTTT. It specifies CASSRGFRGSNQPQHF.

J is TRBJ2-7 and V is TRBV2; D gene ambiguous. Looked up from germline, CDR1 is SNHLY and CDR2 is FYNNEI. CDR3 length: 11 residues. V dropped 9 bases and J dropped 5 bases, with 11 bases sitting between them. The DNA of the CDR3 is TGTGCCAGTAGAGAGTTAGACGAGCAGTACTTC. It translates to CASRELDEQYF. The whole variable domain, remainder taken from reference TRBV2 and TRBJ2-7, is EPEVTQTPSHQVTQMGQEVILRCVPISNHLYFYWYRQILGQKVEFLVSFYNNEISEKSEIFDDQFSVERPDGSNFTLKIRSTKLEDSAMYFCASRELDEQYFGPGTRLTVT.

This clonotype was picked up a small number of times. The V call is TRBV6-2 or TRBV6-3, the J call TRBJ2-4, with 9 bases matching TRBD1. Trimming removed 10 bases from V and 0 bases from J; junction bases left unmatched: 10. CDR1 MNHEY and CDR2 SVGEGT come from the germline V gene. The CDR3 covers 16 residues. CDR3 nucleotides: TGTGCCACCTCTATGGGACAGGGCTTAGCCAAAAACATTCAGTACTTC. It specifies CATSMGQGLAKNIQYF.

CDR3 sequence: CASSSPGTETQYF. CDR3 bases: TGTGCCAGCAGTTCCCCAGGGACTGAGACCCAGTACTTC. The V gene is TRBV28, the J gene TRBJ2-5; perhaps TRBD2 as D (6 bases). Germline V lookup: CDR1 MDHEN, CDR2 SYDVKM. V lost 4 bases and J lost 5, with 11 bases in between. CDR3 length: 13 residues.

This rearrangement joins TRBV19 to TRBJ2-1, with 11 nucleotides matching TRBD2. The germline V gene has CDR1 LNHDA and CDR2 SQIVND (reference sequence). The CDR3 has 16 amino acids. The V gene end was trimmed by 3 bases and the J gene end by 2 bases; junction bases not matched to a gene: 3. The CDR3 reads CASSIASGRTYNEQFF. The CDR3 nucleotides read TGTGCCAGTAGTATCGCTAGCGGGAGGACCTACAATGAGCAGTTCTTC.

V gene TRBV20-1 combines with J gene TRBJ1-1; perhaps TRBD1 as D (5 bases). Germline values: CDR1 DFQATT, CDR2 SNEGSKA (reference sequence). V was cut by 1 base and J by 1 base, with 10 bases left in between. The CDR3 loop spans 14 amino acids. The CDR3 loop is CSARAGHSNTEAFF. As DNA, the CDR3 is TGCAGTGCTAGAGCAGGACACTCGAACACTGAAGCTTTCTTT.

In this sample, this clonotype is large. The chain carries TRBV6-5 and TRBJ2-6; no clear D gene. The CDR3 spans 16 residues. Trimming pared 0 bases from V and 3 bases from J, leaving 9 bases between. CDR1 is MNHEY, CDR2 SVGAGI, per germline. In DNA form, the CDR3 reads TGTGCCAGCAGTTACTCGGGGTTAGGTGGGGCCAACGTCCTGACTTTC. Translated: CASSYSGLGGANVLTF.

The chain has TRBV29-1 and TRBJ2-7; possibly TRBD1 for D (6 bases). V dropped 7 bases and J dropped 3 bases, with 16 bases sitting between them. The CDR3 has 13 amino acids. The germline V gene encodes CDR1 SQVTM and CDR2 ANQGSEA. The CDR3 region is CSAGDGQNYEQYF. DNA for the CDR3: TGCAGCGCCGGGGATGGACAGAACTACGAGCAGTACTTC.

About this clonotype itself: A far bigger clonotype differs at one base, so this is likely a read error. CDR3 DNA sequence: TGTGCCAGCAGTGAGCGGATTACCTCCTACGGGCAGTACTTC. It yields the protein CASSERITSYGQYF. The V gene is TRBV27, the J gene TRBJ2-5; D may be TRBD2 (5 bases). The length of the CDR3 is 14 residues. With 5 bases removed from V and 11 bases from J, the gap between germline ends came to 21 bases. Germline V lookup: CDR1 MNHEY, CDR2 SMNVEV (reference sequence).

This clonotype showed up just a few times. The chain carries TRBV27 and TRBJ1-2, with a tentative D call TRBD1 (5 bases). The CDR3 contains 18 residues. Trimming pared 3 bases from V and 0 bases from J, leaving 20 bases between. Germline CDR1 reads MNHEY; CDR2 reads SMNVEV (reference sequence). The CDR3 coding sequence is TGTGCCAGCAGTTTCTCCCTCCGGGGAGACAGTACTAACTATGGCTACACCTTC. It encodes CASSFSLRGDSTNYGYTF.

The chain links TRBV15 to TRBJ2-7; 12 bases are shared with TRBD2. After removal of 3 bases from V and 4 bases from J, the junction contained 1 base not matched to a gene. This CDR3 is 14 amino acids long. The germline V gene has CDR1 LNHNV and CDR2 YYDKDF (reference sequence). CDR3 sequence (DNA): TGTGCCACCAGCAGGACTAGCGGGGGTTACGAGCAGTACTTC. Amino acid sequence: CATSRTSGGYEQYF.

This clonotype has a handful of counts. The chain couples TRBV7-9 to TRBJ1-2; D remains unclear. This CDR3 is built from 14 residues. V lost 4 bases, J lost 6 bases, and 15 bases lay in between. Germline-derived CDR1 and CDR2 are SEHNR and FQNEAQ (reference sequence). DNA of the CDR3: TGTGCCAGCAGCTCCGCCGGGGTAGTCAATGGCTACACCTTC. It encodes CASSSAGVVNGYTF. The whole variable domain, remainder taken from reference TRBV7-9 and TRBJ1-2, is DTGVSQNPRHKITKRGQNVTFRCDPISEHNRLYWYRQTLGQGPEFLTYFQNEAQLEKSRLLSDRFSAERPKGSFSTLEIQRTEQGDSAMYLCASSSAGVVNGYTFGSGTRLTVV.

This clonotype has a handful of counts. V gene TRBV6-2 or TRBV6-3 combines with J gene TRBJ2-7; 7 nucleotides agree with TRBD1. J gave up 5 bases and V 5 bases, and 21 bases lay outside the gene matches. CDR3 length: 18 amino acids. CDR1 and CDR2 from the germline V gene are MNHEY and SVGEGT. The CDR3 coding sequence is TGTGCCAGCAGTGTGACAGGGTTCAAAATTCCCTCACTACACGAGCAGTACTTC. This codes for CASSVTGFKIPSLHEQYF.

This clonotype was counted a single time. The rearrangement links TRBV28 to TRBJ2-6; D unclear. CDR1 MDHEN and CDR2 SYDVKM come from the germline V gene. The CDR3 consists of 17 residues. V lost 3 bases and J 0 bases, leaving 12 bases between the germline ends. This chain's CDR3 is CASSFHAVSSGANVLTF. In nucleotides, the CDR3 is TGTGCCAGCAGTTTCCATGCAGTTAGCTCTGGGGCCAACGTCCTGACTTTC.

The chain recombines TRBV29-1 with TRBJ1-2; D unresolved. The CDR3 has 14 residues. V dropped 7 bases and J dropped 8 bases, with 23 bases sitting between them. Germline loops: CDR1 SQVTM, CDR2 ANQGSEA. The chain's CDR3 is CSGPRAGSLGGYTF. DNA of the CDR3: TGCAGCGGGCCCCGGGCGGGGAGTTTAGGGGGCTACACCTTC.

This clonotype was counted between two and nine times. The rearrangement uses TRBV6-1 and TRBJ1-2; the match to TRBD1 covers 8 bases. Germline CDR1 is MNHNS and CDR2 is SASEGT. The J segment lost 8 bases and the V segment lost 6 bases, leaving 8 bases of the junction unmatched. The CDR3 consists of 13 residues. DNA for the CDR3: TGTGCCAGCAGCCGGACAGGGAATCGGGGCTACACCTTC. Its translation: CASSRTGNRGYTF.

The CDR3 loop is CASSLPGQKETQYF. DNA for the CDR3: TGCGCCAGCAGCTTGCCGGGACAGAAAGAGACCCAGTACTTC. The chain combines TRBV5-1 with TRBJ2-5; 7 bases align to TRBD1. The V segment lost 1 base and the J segment 3 bases; nucleotides outside the gene matches: 3. Germline assignment: CDR1 SGHRS and CDR2 YFSETQ. The length of the CDR3 is 14 residues.

Within the sample, this clonotype is medium-sized (0.01 to 0.1%). The J gene is TRBJ2-3, the V gene TRBV7-2, with 10 bases aligning to TRBD2. V lost 5 bases, J lost 6 bases, and 5 bases stayed unmatched. Looked up from germline, CDR1 is SGHTA and CDR2 is FQGNSA. This CDR3 contains 14 residues. CDR3 bases: TGTGCCAGCAGCCAGAGCGGGAGGGTGGATACGCAGTATTTT. Its translation: CASSQSGRVDTQYF.

The CDR3 DNA reads TGTGGGGGCAGGCCCTTCACAGATACGCAGTATTTT. This translates into CGGRPFTDTQYF. This chain uses TRBV28 with TRBJ2-3, with D perhaps TRBD1 (5 bases). This CDR3 contains 12 residues. CDR1 and CDR2 (germline): MDHEN, SYDVKM.

This clonotype was picked up a small number of times. The chain employs TRBV7-6 and TRBJ2-7, with D perhaps matching TRBD2 (6 bases). Germline CDR1 and CDR2: SGHVS and FNYEAQ. CDR3 length: 16 residues. V lost 0 bases and J lost 3, with 15 bases in between. The CDR3 DNA reads TGTGCCAGCAGCTTAGCCGACGGGGGAGCCAACTACGAGCAGTACTTC. Translating gives CASSLADGGANYEQYF.

This rearrangement joins TRBV11-2 to TRBJ1-2; D not certain. Deletions cut 1 base from V and 2 bases from J, with 2 bases between. The CDR3 sequence is 12 residues long. Germline CDR1 reads SGHAT; CDR2 reads FQNNGV. DNA for the CDR3: TGTGCCAGCAGCTTAGGGAACTATGGCTACACCTTC. Protein product: CASSLGNYGYTF.

The chain recombines TRBV9 with TRBJ1-6; unclear D gene. The CDR3 consists of 14 residues. Germline CDR1 SGDLS, CDR2 YYNGEE. The V and J ends lost 3 bases and 8 bases respectively, with 12 bases between them. The CDR3 DNA sequence: TGTGCCAGCAGCGACCCGGACGGGTATTCACCCCTCCACTTT. Protein sequence: CASSDPDGYSPLHF.

The gene calls are TRBV7-2 and TRBJ2-1; D gene uncertain. The CDR3 length is 15 residues. Germline CDR1 and CDR2: SGHTA and FQGNSA. The germline V and J ends were trimmed by 3 bases and 0 bases, with 9 bases remaining between them. CDR3 DNA sequence: TGTGCCAGCAGCTTGAGAAGACCCTCCTACAATGAGCAGTTCTTC. It is translated as CASSLRRPSYNEQFF.

The chain carries TRBV28 and TRBJ1-2; 7 positions agree with TRBD1. The CDR3 has 13 residues. V lost 10 bases, J lost 10 bases, and 15 bases stayed unmatched. Germline CDR1 MDHEN, CDR2 SYDVKM. CDR3 DNA sequence: TGTGCCACTTACACAGGGGCTTTACTGTCCTACACCTTC. This translates into CATYTGALLSYTF.

The sample holds one count of this clonotype. The V gene is TRBV6-4, the J gene TRBJ2-2; D perhaps matches TRBD1 (5 bases). Germline assignment: CDR1 MRHNA and CDR2 SNTAGT. V was cut by 5 bases and J by 4 bases, with 11 bases left in between. The CDR3 has 14 amino acids. This chain's CDR3 is CASSKTALTGELFF. CDR3 bases: TGTGCCAGCAGTAAGACAGCCCTCACCGGGGAGCTGTTTTTT.

This sequence joins TRBV7-9 and TRBJ2-5; the D gene is possibly TRBD2 (7 bases). This CDR3 has 16 residues. CDR1 and CDR2 from the germline V gene are SEHNR and FQNEAQ (reference sequence). V lost 10 bases and J 2 bases, leaving 23 bases between the germline ends. As DNA, the CDR3 is TGTGCCATAGGGGGGGGAGGTTCTGTCAAGCAAGAGACCCAGTACTTC. It codes for CAIGGGGSVKQETQYF.